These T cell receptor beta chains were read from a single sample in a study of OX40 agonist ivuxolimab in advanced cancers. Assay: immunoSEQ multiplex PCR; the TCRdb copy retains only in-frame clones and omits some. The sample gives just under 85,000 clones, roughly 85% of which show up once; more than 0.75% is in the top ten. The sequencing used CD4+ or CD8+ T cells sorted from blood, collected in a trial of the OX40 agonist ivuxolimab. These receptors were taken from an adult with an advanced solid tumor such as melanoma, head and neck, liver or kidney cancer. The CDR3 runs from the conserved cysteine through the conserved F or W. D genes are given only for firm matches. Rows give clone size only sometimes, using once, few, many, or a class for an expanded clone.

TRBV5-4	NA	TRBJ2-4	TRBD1	TGTGCCAGCAGTTCCCAGGGGGCGGCTGGGGACATTCAGTACTTC	CASSSQGAAGDIQYF
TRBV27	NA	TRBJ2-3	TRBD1	TGTGCCAGCAGTTTGCGGGACAGGGGGCCAGATACGCAGTATTTT	CASSLRDRGPDTQYF
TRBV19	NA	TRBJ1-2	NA	TGTGCCAGTAGTATAGATCGACGGGGCTACTATGGCTACACCTTC	CASSIDRRGYYGYTF
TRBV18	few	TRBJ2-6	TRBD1	TGTGCCAGCTCACCACTAGGGGGCGCTCAGGGAGGGGCCAACGTCCTGACTTTC	CASSPLGGAQGGANVLTF
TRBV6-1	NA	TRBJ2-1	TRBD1	TGTGCCAGCAGGGGACAGGGGGCCTACAATGAGCAGTTCTTC	CASRGQGAYNEQFF
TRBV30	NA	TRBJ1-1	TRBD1	TGTGCCTGGAATAGGGACAGGGGGCGAACTGAAGCTTTCTTT	CAWNRDRGRTEAFF
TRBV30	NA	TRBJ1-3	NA	TGTGCCTGGACCCCACAGAGCCTCTCTGGAAACACCATATATTTT	CAWTPQSLSGNTIYF
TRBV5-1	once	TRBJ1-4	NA	TGCGCCAGCAGCTGGGAGGGAGGGACGTGGGAAAAACTGTTTTTT	CASSWEGGTWEKLFF
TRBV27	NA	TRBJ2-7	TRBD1	TGTGCCAGCAGTTTAAGGCCTTTTGACAGGGTTAGCGAGCAGTACTTC	CASSLRPFDRVSEQYF
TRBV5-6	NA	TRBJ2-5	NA	TGTGCCAGCAGCTTTGGGGGGAGGGAGACCCAGTACTTC	CASSFGGRETQYF
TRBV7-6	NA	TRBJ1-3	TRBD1	TGTGCCAGCAGCTTAGGACAGGGCAACTCTGGAAACACCATATATTTT	CASSLGQGNSGNTIYF
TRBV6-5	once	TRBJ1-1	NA	TGTGCCAGCAGTTACGATGCGAATATTGAAGCTTTCTTT	CASSYDANIEAFF
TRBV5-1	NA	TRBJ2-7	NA	TGCGCCAGCAGGACGACCCCCGCTAGCTTAAACTACGAGCAGTACTTC	CASRTTPASLNYEQYF
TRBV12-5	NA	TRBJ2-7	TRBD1	TGTGCTAGTGGTTTGGTAGTGAGGGGGCTCCATCCCCCCTCCTACGAGCAGTACTTC	CASGLVVRGLHPPSYEQYF
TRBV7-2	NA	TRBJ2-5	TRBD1	TGTGCCAGCAGGACAGGGGGCACTTGGGAGACCCAGTACTTC	CASRTGGTWETQYF
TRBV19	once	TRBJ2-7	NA	TGTGCCAGTAGTATTGGCGGCAGGGCGGACTACGAGCAGTACTTC	CASSIGGRADYEQYF
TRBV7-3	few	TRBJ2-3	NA	TGTGCCAGCGCGGACACGGGGTATACGCAGTATTTT	CASADTGYTQYF
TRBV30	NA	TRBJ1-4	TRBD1	TGTGCCTGGAGTGCACATACGACAGGGAAATTTCATGAAAAACTGTTTTTT	CAWSAHTTGKFHEKLFF
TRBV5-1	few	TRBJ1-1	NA	TGCGCCAGCAGCTTGGGGCCGCAGAACACTGAAGCTTTCTTT	CASSLGPQNTEAFF
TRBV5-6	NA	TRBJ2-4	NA	TGTGCCAGCAGCTTACAAGCAGGGGCCAAAAACATTCAGTACTTC	CASSLQAGAKNIQYF
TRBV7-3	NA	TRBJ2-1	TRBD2	TGTGCCAGCAGCCCACTAGCGGGGGGGCGCAATGAGCAGTTCTTC	CASSPLAGGRNEQFF
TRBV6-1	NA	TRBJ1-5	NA	TGTGCCAGCAGTGGCCAGGGTGGGAATAGCAATCAGCCCCAGCATTTT	CASSGQGGNSNQPQHF
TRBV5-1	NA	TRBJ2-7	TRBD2	TGCGCCAGCAGCTCTCCGGGGGGAGTCTACGAGCAGTACTTC	CASSSPGGVYEQYF
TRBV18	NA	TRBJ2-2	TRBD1	TGTGCCAGCTCGTCTCGACAGGGGAACACCGGGGAGCTGTTTTTT	CASSSRQGNTGELFF
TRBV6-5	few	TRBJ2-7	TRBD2	TGTGCCAGCAGCCTTAGACTAGCGGGGAACTACGAGCAGTACTTC	CASSLRLAGNYEQYF
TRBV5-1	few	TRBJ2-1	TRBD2	TGCGCCACCACCCGGGGGGTTGGAAACAATGAGCAGTTCTTC	CATTRGVGNNEQFF
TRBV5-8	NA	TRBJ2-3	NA	TGTGCCAGCAGCTTGATAGATACGCAGTATTTT	CASSLIDTQYF
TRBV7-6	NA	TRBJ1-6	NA	TGTGCCAGCAGCTCAAGACAGCCCTATAATTCACCCCTCCACTTT	CASSSRQPYNSPLHF
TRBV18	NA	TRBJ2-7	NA	TGTGCCAGCTCACCACCTTTGCCAAATGAGCAGTACTTC	CASSPPLPNEQYF
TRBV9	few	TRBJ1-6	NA	TGTGCCAGCAGCGTACAGGCGCACGAGATGGCACCCCTCCACTTT	CASSVQAHEMAPLHF
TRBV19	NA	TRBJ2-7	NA	TGTGCCAGTAGTATCGACGTGAGGCAGTACTTC	CASSIDVRQYF
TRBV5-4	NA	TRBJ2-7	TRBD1	TGTGCCAGCAGCTCCGGGACAGACTTCTACGAGCAGTACTTC	CASSSGTDFYEQYF
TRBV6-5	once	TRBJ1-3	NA	TGTGCCACCCGACGGGACACGAACTCTGGAAACACCATATATTTT	CATRRDTNSGNTIYF
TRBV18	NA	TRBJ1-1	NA	TGTGCCAGCTCACCAGGGGGTGGAGACACTGAAGCTTTCTTT	CASSPGGGDTEAFF
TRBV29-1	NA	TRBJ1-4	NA	TGCAGCGTGGCCGGGGGGATGGACGAAAAACTGTTTTTT	CSVAGGMDEKLFF
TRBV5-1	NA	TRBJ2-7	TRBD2	TGCGCCAGCAGCCCAGGGACTAGCAGGGTCTACGAGCAGTACTTC	CASSPGTSRVYEQYF
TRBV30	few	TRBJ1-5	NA	TGTGCCTGGAGCGTGGGGATTAATCAGCCCCAGCATTTT	CAWSVGINQPQHF
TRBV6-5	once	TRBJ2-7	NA	TGTGCCAGCAGTTACTCGAGTCGGCCGACCTTGGGCGAGCAGTACTTC	CASSYSSRPTLGEQYF
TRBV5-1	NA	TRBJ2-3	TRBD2	TGCGCCAGCAGCTTAAGCGGGGGAGCCACTGGAGATACGCAGTATTTT	CASSLSGGATGDTQYF
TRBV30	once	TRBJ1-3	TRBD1	TGTGCCTGGAGTAGAAGGGGGCACGGAAACACCATATATTTT	CAWSRRGHGNTIYF
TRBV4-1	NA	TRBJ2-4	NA	TGCGCCAGCAGCCAAGATCGAGGGGCAGGGGACATTCAGTACTTC	CASSQDRGAGDIQYF
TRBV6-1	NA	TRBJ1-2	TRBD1	TGTGCCAGCAAGCCGGGACAGGGGGGGGACTATGGCTACACCTTC	CASKPGQGGDYGYTF
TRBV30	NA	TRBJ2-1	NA	TGTGCCTGGTTGGGGCTGGGGGCTGAGCAGTTCTTC	CAWLGLGAEQFF
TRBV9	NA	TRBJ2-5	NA	TGTGCCAGCAGCGTAGGGTCGTCTCAGGAGACCCAGTACTTC	CASSVGSSQETQYF
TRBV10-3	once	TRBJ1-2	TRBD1	TGTGCCATCAGTCCCTTTGACAGGGGATCCTTCGGGGGCTACACCTTC	CAISPFDRGSFGGYTF
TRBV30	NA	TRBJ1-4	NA	TGTGCCTGCTTACCTCGAACAGGGTTAGGGGAAAAACTGTTTTTT	CACLPRTGLGEKLFF
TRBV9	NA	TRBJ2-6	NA	TGTGCCAGCAGCGTAGGGTTCGGACGCTCTGGGGCCAACGTCCTGACTTTC	CASSVGFGRSGANVLTF
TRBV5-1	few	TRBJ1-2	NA	TGCGCCAGCAGGCTGGGGGAGGGTCAAGCCTATGGCTACACCTTC	CASRLGEGQAYGYTF
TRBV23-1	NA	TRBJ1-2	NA	TGCGCCAGCAGTCAAAGGAGGGGTGCCCAGATATGCTACACCTTC	CASSQRRGAQICYTF
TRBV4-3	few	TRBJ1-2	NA	TGCGCCAGCAGCCAACGGATTGAGGGATACGGCTACACCTTC	CASSQRIEGYGYTF
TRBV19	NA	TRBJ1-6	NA	TGTGCCAGTAGCCCAGGGGAGGGAGTCGGGGATTCACCCCTCCACTTT	CASSPGEGVGDSPLHF
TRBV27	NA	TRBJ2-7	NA	TGTGCCAGCAGTCGGGACCGAAGGGCTCGCGAGCAGTACTTC	CASSRDRRAREQYF
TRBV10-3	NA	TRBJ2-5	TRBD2	TGTGCCATCAGTGATAGGTCCGGGAGGGGGACAGAGACCCAGTACTTC	CAISDRSGRGTETQYF
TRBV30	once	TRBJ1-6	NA	TGTGCCTGGAGTGTATCGGGCAGCACGAATTCACCCCTCCACTTT	CAWSVSGSTNSPLHF